Following are 13 T cell receptor beta chains from one sample sequenced in a study of blood T cell repertoires in COVID-19. Measured with immunoSEQ multiplex PCR; TCRdb has only the in-frame clones, and not every one. Of roughly 100,000 clones listed, around four fifths are singletons. The sample was peripheral blood. Every receptor here comes from a woman of 80 years or more with acute or convalescent COVID-19.

V gene TRBV7-3 combines with J gene TRBJ2-1; 13 nucleotides match TRBD2. V lost 8 bases, J lost 4 bases, and 2 bases stayed unmatched. CDR3 length equals 14 residues. Germline V gene data show CDR1 as SGHTA and CDR2 as FQGTGA. CDR3 nucleotide sequence: TGTGCCAGCGGACTAGCGGGAGATTACAATGAGCAGTTCTTC. Translated: CASGLAGDYNEQFF.

The chain recombines TRBV6-4 with TRBJ2-5; 13 bases line up with TRBD2. V gave up 7 bases and J gave up 2 bases; unmatched junction bases: 4. The CDR3 runs 15 residues. CDR1 and CDR2 from the germline V gene are MRHNA and SNTAGT. CDR3 region: CASTILAGGQETQYF. CDR3 bases: TGTGCCAGCACCATACTAGCGGGGGGGCAAGAGACCCAGTACTTC.

The V gene is TRBV9, the J gene TRBJ2-6; D possibly corresponds to TRBD2 (5 bases). This CDR3 spans 17 amino acids. Trimming cost V 0 bases and J 2 bases, with 12 bases left between them. Germline CDR1 is SGDLS and CDR2 is YYNGEE. In nucleotides, the CDR3 is TGTGCCAGCAGCGTAGCCCCACGGGGAACTGGGGCCAACGTCCTGACTTTC. Its translation is CASSVAPRGTGANVLTF.

The chain carries TRBV10-3 and TRBJ2-7, with a possible D match to TRBD1 (5 bases). Germline CDR1 ENHRY, CDR2 SYGVKD. V was trimmed by 6 bases and J by 6 bases, leaving 18 bases between them. The CDR3 consists of 14 residues. The chain's CDR3 is CAIRVVSPRGEQYF. The CDR3 DNA is TGTGCCATCAGGGTAGTGAGCCCTAGGGGCGAGCAGTACTTC.

This clone has ten or more counts. This rearrangement joins TRBV28 to TRBJ2-6; D is possibly TRBD2 (6 bases). The CDR3 has 18 residues. V was pared by 7 bases and J by 0 bases, with 19 bases between. Germline CDR1 MDHEN, CDR2 SYDVKM. The CDR3 coding sequence is TGTGCCAGCAACCAATCGGGGGTAGGGAACTCTGGGGCCAACGTCCTGACTTTC. It yields the protein CASNQSGVGNSGANVLTF.

In the case of this clone: This specimen includes other DNA sequences encoding the same CDR3. The CDR3 coding sequence is TGTGCCAGCAGCCTCCCAACGGGGGGGAATGGCTACACCTTC. Its protein is CASSLPTGGNGYTF. The rearrangement uses TRBV7-9 and TRBJ1-2; a possible D gene is TRBD1 (5 bases). CDR1 is SEHNR and CDR2 is FQNEAQ in the germline V gene (reference sequence). The CDR3 runs to 14 residues. The V end was cut by 5 bases, the J end by 6 bases, with 16 bases between.

V gene TRBV7-2 combines with J gene TRBJ2-3; D is unclear. The CDR3 has 16 residues. Trimming took off 0 bases at V and 1 base at J, with 11 bases between the two ends. CDR1 SGHTA and CDR2 FQGNSA come from the germline V gene. In DNA, the CDR3 is TGTGCCAGCAGCTTAGCGTCAACACGGGGCACAGATACGCAGTATTTT. Its protein product is CASSLASTRGTDTQYF.

The chain combines TRBV19 with TRBJ2-7; D remains unclear. Between the trimmed V and J ends, which lost 9 bases and 0 bases, there was a span of 12 bases. CDR1 and CDR2 from the germline V gene are LNHDA and SQIVND (reference sequence). The CDR3 extends over 13 amino acids. This CDR3 is CARSAKDSYEQYF. DNA of the CDR3: TGTGCCAGAAGCGCGAAAGACTCCTACGAGCAGTACTTC. Filled out from reference TRBV19 and TRBJ2-7, the complete variable domain reads DGGITQSPKYLFRKEGQNVTLSCEQNLNHDAMYWYRQDPGQGLRLIYYSQIVNDFQKGDIAEGYSVSREKKESFPLTVTSAQKNPTAFYLCARSAKDSYEQYFGPGTRLTVT.

The chain has TRBV27 and TRBJ1-1; possibly TRBD1 for D (5 bases). Germline V gene data show CDR1 as MNHEY and CDR2 as SMNVEV (reference sequence). The CDR3 sequence is 18 residues long. Trimming removed 0 bases from V and 0 bases from J, with 17 bases in between. CDR3 coding DNA: TGTGCCAGCAGTTTATCACGGCGGGACGGGGCGATGAACACTGAAGCTTTCTTT. Amino acids: CASSLSRRDGAMNTEAFF.

V gene TRBV11-2 combines with J gene TRBJ1-1; D not resolved. The CDR3 has 14 residues. V was clipped by 1 base and J by 8 bases, with 14 bases between them. Germline CDR1 reads SGHAT; CDR2 reads FQNNGV. The CDR3 sequence: CASSLVSGSNEAFF. DNA for the CDR3: TGTGCCAGCAGCTTAGTGAGCGGGAGCAACGAAGCTTTCTTT. The full variable domain, with the rest looked up from reference TRBV11-2 and TRBJ1-1, is EAGVAQSPRYKIIEKRQSVAFWCNPISGHATLYWYQQILGQGPKLLIQFQNNGVVDDSQLPKDRFSAERLKGVDSTLKIQPAKLEDSAVYLCASSLVSGSNEAFFGQGTRLTVV.

The gene calls are TRBV5-1 and TRBJ1-1; 8 nucleotides agree with TRBD1. The CDR3 is 13 residues long. Trimming at V came to 3 bases and at J to 7 bases, leaving 5 bases not matched to a gene. Germline CDR1 is SGHRS and CDR2 is YFSETQ. CDR3 sequence (DNA): TGCGCCAGCAGCTCACAGGGGGTCGGTGAAGCTTTCTTT. It specifies CASSSQGVGEAFF.

The chain carries TRBV20-1 and TRBJ2-3, with D hard to call. The CDR3 has 14 residues. Germline V gene data show CDR1 as DFQATT and CDR2 as SNEGSKA (reference sequence). Trimming left V 3 bases short and J 2 bases short, with 12 bases between. The CDR3 bases are TGCAGTGCTAGTAAAGCTTTTCCCACAGATACGCAGTATTTT. This translates into CSASKAFPTDTQYF.

The gene calls are TRBV23-1 and TRBJ1-4; TRBD1 might be the D (5 bases). TRBV23-1 qualifies as an ORF whose function is uncertain. The CDR3 contains 16 residues. Trimming removed 6 bases from V and 5 bases from J, with 19 bases in between. CDR3 in DNA: TGCGCCAGCAGCCGTATAGAGGCAGGGCGAAATGAAAAACTGTTTTTT. Residues: CASSRIEAGRNEKLFF.